This T cell receptor (beta chain) comes out of a study of T-cell reconstitution after alpha-beta-depleted transplantation in children. Researchers prepared the TCRbeta library using unique molecular identifiers, the study reports. MiXCR was run by TCRdb on the PCR reads, yielding one entry per CDR3 protein. The sample holds about 540,000 distinct CDR3 sequences, about a sixth seen once. This clonotype occurred once. Sequenced material: PBMCs from the stem cell graft donor, taken from the stem cell graft. The TCR originated in a human donor who donated a stem cell graft to a child with acute lymphoblastic leukemia.

The CDR3 spells CASSLHVGLSEKLFF. The CDR3, as DNA: TGTGCCAGCAGCTTACATGTCGGGCTCAGCGAAAAACTGTTTTTT. The genes are TRBV13 and TRBJ1-4; D is unclear. CDR3 size: 15 residues. Deletions cut 2 bases from V and 8 bases from J, with 15 bases between. Germline V gene sequence: CDR1 PRHDT, CDR2 FYEKMQ (reference sequence).